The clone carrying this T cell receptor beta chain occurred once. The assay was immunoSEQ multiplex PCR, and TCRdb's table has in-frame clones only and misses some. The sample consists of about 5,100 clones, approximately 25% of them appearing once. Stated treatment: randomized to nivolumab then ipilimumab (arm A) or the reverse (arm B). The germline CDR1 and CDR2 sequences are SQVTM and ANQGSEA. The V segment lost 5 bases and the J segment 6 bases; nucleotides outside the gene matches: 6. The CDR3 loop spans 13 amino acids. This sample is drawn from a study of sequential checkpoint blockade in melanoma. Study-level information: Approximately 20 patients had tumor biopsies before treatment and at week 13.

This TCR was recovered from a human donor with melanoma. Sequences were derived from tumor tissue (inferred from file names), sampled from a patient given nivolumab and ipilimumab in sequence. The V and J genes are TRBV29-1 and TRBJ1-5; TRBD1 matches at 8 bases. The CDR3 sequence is CSVIQGGSQPQHF. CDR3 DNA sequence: TGCAGCGTTATACAGGGGGGAAGTCAGCCCCAGCATTTT.